A few counts support the clone carrying this T cell receptor beta chain. The antigen remains unidentified. Germline loops: CDR1 SGHAT, CDR2 FQDESV (reference sequence). The length of the CDR3 is 13 residues. Trimming pared 4 bases from V and 6 bases from J, leaving 12 bases between. The assay was run at survey level. Using immunoSEQ multiplex PCR, the repertoire was profiled, and TCRdb retains in-frame clones only, with some absent. The data show about 32,000 clones, roughly two thirds seen once. These data originate in a study of STAT5B mutations in CD4+ large granular lymphocyte leukemia. Study outcomes and limitations: 8/27 top patient clones versus 2/35 control clones were TRBV06-family.

Material for sequencing was CD4+ T cells from blood buffy coats. This chain joins TRBV11-1 and TRBJ1-2, with a tentative D call TRBD1 (6 bases). This TCR was recovered from a human donor in good health. CDR3 DNA: TGTGCCAGCAGCTCCGGGACAAAGGATGGCTACACCTTC. Translation: CASSSGTKDGYTF.